This T cell receptor (beta chain) was captured in a study of beta chain features in type 1 diabetes. Germline V gene lookup returns CDR1 MNHEY and CDR2 SVGAGI. V was pared by 7 bases and J by 2 bases, with 14 bases between. The CDR3 extends over 14 amino acids. Around 110 mL of blood, on average, came from one heparinised draw per donor. CD4+ naive, central memory, regulatory and stem cell-like memory subsets were isolated by sorting on CD45RO/CCR7/CD25/CD127/CD95/CD27. A word on this clone: Its specificity is not known.

Since all of the isolated RNA was reverse transcribed, expressed TCRB transcripts were what got sequenced. TCRdb's table, derived via immunoSEQ multiplex PCR, lists solely in-frame clones and lacks some. The repertoire holds about 650,000 clones, with around an eighth as singletons. Study-wide findings and caveats: Among all four CD4+ subsets, Type 1 diabetes patients had TCRB CDR3s that were moderately but significantly shorter. Any HLA-type effect on TCRB rearrangement remained unresolved here.

Sequenced material: naive CD4+ T cells from blood. This receptor was obtained from a man aged 25 to 40 with type 1 diabetes. The J gene is TRBJ1-2, the V gene TRBV6-5; D perhaps matches TRBD1 (5 bases). The CDR3 protein is CASTPGGLNYGYTF. CDR3 nucleotides: TGTGCCAGCACCCCGGGGGGTCTCAACTATGGCTACACCTTC.